This TCR beta chain was profiled in a study of blood T cell repertoires in COVID-19. This CDR3 comprises 15 residues. V lost 0 bases, J lost 5 bases, and 13 bases lay in between. Looked up from germline, CDR1 is SGHAT and CDR2 is FQNNGV. The repertoire was sequenced with immunoSEQ multiplex PCR; TCRdb's copy has only in-frame clones and lacks some. The sample consists of tens of thousands of clones, 82% of them appearing once. The gene calls are TRBV11-2 and TRBJ1-2; maybe TRBD1 (6 bases). The receptor was isolated from a woman aged 55-69 years with acute or convalescent COVID-19. Sample: peripheral blood. Written as DNA, the CDR3 is TGTGCCAGCAGCTTAGATCCCCTAGGGGGATATGGCTACACCTTC. Translated: CASSLDPLGGYGYTF.